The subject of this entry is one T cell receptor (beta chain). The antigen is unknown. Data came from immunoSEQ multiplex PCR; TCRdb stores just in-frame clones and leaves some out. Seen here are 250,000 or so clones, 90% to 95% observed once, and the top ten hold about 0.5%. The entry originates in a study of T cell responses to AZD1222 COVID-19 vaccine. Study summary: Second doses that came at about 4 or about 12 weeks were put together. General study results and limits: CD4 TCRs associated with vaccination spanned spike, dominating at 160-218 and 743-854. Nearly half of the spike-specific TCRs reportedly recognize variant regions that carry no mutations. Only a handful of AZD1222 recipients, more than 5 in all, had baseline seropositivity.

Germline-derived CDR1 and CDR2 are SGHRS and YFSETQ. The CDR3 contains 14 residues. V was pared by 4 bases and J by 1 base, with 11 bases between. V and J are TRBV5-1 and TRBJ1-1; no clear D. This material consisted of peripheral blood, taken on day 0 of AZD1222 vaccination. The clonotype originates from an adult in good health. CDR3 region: CASSLERTNTEAFF. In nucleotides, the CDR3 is TGCGCCAGCAGCCTAGAAAGGACGAACACTGAAGCTTTCTTT.